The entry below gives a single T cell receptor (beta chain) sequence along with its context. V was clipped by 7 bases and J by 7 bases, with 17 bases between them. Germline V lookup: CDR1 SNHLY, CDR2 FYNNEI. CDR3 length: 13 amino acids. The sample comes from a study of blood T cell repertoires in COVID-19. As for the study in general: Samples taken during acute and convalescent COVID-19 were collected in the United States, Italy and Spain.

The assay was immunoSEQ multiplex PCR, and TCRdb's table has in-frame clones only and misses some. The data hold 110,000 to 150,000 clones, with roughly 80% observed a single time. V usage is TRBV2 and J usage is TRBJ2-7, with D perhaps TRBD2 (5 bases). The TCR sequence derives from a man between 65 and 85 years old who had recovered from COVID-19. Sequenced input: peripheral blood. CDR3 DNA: TGTGCCAGCACCCCCCCGGGGTTGGAGGAGCAGTACTTC. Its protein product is CASTPPGLEEQYF.